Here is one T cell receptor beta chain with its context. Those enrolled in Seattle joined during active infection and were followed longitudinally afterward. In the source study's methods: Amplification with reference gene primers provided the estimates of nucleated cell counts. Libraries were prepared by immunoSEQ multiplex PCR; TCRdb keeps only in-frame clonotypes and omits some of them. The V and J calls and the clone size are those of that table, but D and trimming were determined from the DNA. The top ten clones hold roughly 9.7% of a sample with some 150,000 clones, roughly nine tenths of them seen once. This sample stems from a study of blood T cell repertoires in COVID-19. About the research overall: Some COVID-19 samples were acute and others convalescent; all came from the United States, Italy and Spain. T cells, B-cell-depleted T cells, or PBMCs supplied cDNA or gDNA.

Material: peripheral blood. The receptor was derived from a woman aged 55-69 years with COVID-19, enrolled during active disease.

In nucleotides, the CDR3 is TGTGCCAGCAGCGTAGGTAATAGCGGGGCCCCCTACGAGCAGTACTTC. Translated, it gives CASSVGNSGAPYEQYF. The V and J genes are TRBV9 and TRBJ2-7; 8 positions match TRBD2. There are 16 residues in the CDR3. Germline trimming cut 0 bases from V and 2 bases from J; bases unmatched to any gene: 7. Germline V gene lookup returns CDR1 SGDLS and CDR2 YYNGEE.